One and the same sample provided the 30 T cell receptor beta chains below, sequenced in a study of blood T cell repertoires in COVID-19. The assay was immunoSEQ multiplex PCR, and TCRdb's table has in-frame clones only and misses some. This table holds over 250,000 clones, 80% to 90% found once. Sequenced material: peripheral blood. These TCRs come from a woman aged 70-85 years with acute or convalescent COVID-19.

The J gene is TRBJ1-4, the V gene TRBV5-1; the D gene is possibly TRBD1 (6 bases). Germline-derived CDR1 and CDR2 are SGHRS and YFSETQ. Trimming shortened V by 3 bases and J by 7 bases, and 13 bases separated the two germline ends. The CDR3 spans 14 residues. The CDR3 DNA sequence: TGCGCCAGCAGCTGGGGCAGGGGAAGTGAAAAACTGTTTTTT. As protein: CASSWGRGSEKLFF.

The chain employs TRBV19 and TRBJ2-6; D gene uncertain. CDR3 size: 15 residues. With 6 bases removed from V and 0 bases from J, the gap between germline ends came to 9 bases. CDR1 and CDR2 from the germline V gene are LNHDA and SQIVND (reference sequence). The CDR3 loop is CASRLPGSGANVLTF. The CDR3 nucleotides are TGTGCCAGTAGGCTACCGGGCTCTGGGGCCAACGTCCTGACTTTC.

This clone was found once. The rearrangement uses TRBV5-1 and TRBJ2-7; TRBD2 aligns across 10 bases. The CDR3 runs to 15 residues. Looked up from germline, CDR1 is SGHRS and CDR2 is YFSETQ. V lost 2 bases to trimming and J lost 3 bases; unmatched junction nucleotides: 5. CDR3 DNA: TGCGCCAGCAGCTTCTCTAGCGGGGGTAGCTACGAGCAGTACTTC. Translation gives CASSFSSGGSYEQYF.

The chain uses TRBV6-2 or TRBV6-3 and TRBJ1-1; perhaps TRBD1 as D (5 bases). The germline gives CDR1 MNHEY, CDR2 SVGEGT. The CDR3 has 16 residues. Trimming removed 2 bases at V and 5 bases at J, with 18 bases between. The chain's CDR3 is CASSYGGSAGWTEAFF. The CDR3 DNA reads as TGTGCCAGCAGTTACGGGGGGTCGGCAGGGTGGACTGAAGCTTTCTTT.

The genes are TRBV5-1 and TRBJ1-5, with 7 nucleotides matching TRBD1. This CDR3 region has 15 residues. Germline values: CDR1 SGHRS, CDR2 YFSETQ. J was trimmed by 2 bases and V by 4 bases; bases with no gene match: 6. The CDR3 sequence: CASSQTGEGNQPQHF. CDR3 in DNA: TGCGCCAGCAGCCAAACAGGGGAGGGCAATCAGCCCCAGCATTTT.

V and J are TRBV2 and TRBJ1-5; D is undetermined. This CDR3 is 12 amino acids long. Trimming left V 5 bases short and J 2 bases short, with 4 bases between. The germline V gene has CDR1 SNHLY and CDR2 FYNNEI. The CDR3 is CASSRGNQPQHF. CDR3 DNA sequence: TGTGCCAGCAGTAGAGGCAATCAGCCCCAGCATTTT. The complete variable domain, with remaining parts taken from reference TRBV2 and TRBJ1-5, reads EPEVTQTPSHQVTQMGQEVILRCVPISNHLYFYWYRQILGQKVEFLVSFYNNEISEKSEIFDDQFSVERPDGSNFTLKIRSTKLEDSAMYFCASSRGNQPQHFGDGTRLSIL.

Of note for this clone: The same CDR3 also results from other DNA sequences found in this sample. The chain combines TRBV5-1 with TRBJ1-1; D is unresolved. With 0 bases removed from V and 2 bases from J, the gap between germline ends came to 8 bases. Germline V gene lookup returns CDR1 SGHRS and CDR2 YFSETQ. The CDR3 totals 14 residues. CDR3 nucleotide sequence: TGCGCCAGCAGCTTGGGGGCGGGAAACACTGAAGCTTTCTTT. Protein: CASSLGAGNTEAFF.

For this clone: The sample carries other DNA sequences with the same CDR3. The J gene is TRBJ1-1, the V gene TRBV20-1; the D is unclear. Deletions cut 3 bases from V and 1 base from J, with 3 bases between. The length of the CDR3 is 11 residues. In germline, CDR1 is DFQATT, CDR2 SNEGSKA (reference sequence). The CDR3 sequence: CSARRNTEAFF. CDR3 in DNA: TGCAGTGCTAGGCGGAACACTGAAGCTTTCTTT.

The chain employs TRBV3-1 (or the pseudogene TRBV3-2) and TRBJ2-5, with 16 bases lining up with TRBD2. The CDR3 sequence is 17 residues long. The J segment lost 4 bases and the V segment lost 4 bases, leaving 6 bases of the junction unmatched. Germline CDR1 and CDR2: LGHDT and YNNKEL (reference sequence). CDR3 region: CASSLGLAGGRGETQYF. The DNA of the CDR3 is TGTGCCAGCAGCCTGGGACTAGCGGGGGGGAGAGGAGAGACCCAGTACTTC.

The chain couples TRBV9 to TRBJ1-2; 8 nucleotides align to TRBD1. From germline, CDR1 is SGDLS and CDR2 YYNGEE. The CDR3 contains 14 residues. The J segment lost 0 bases and the V segment lost 7 bases, leaving 5 bases of the junction unmatched. The CDR3 spells CASAGTGSNYGYTF. The DNA for the CDR3 is TGTGCCAGCGCGGGGACAGGTTCTAACTATGGCTACACCTTC.

J is TRBJ1-5 and V is TRBV18, with D perhaps matching TRBD1 (5 bases). The ends were cut back, 2 bases at V and 6 bases at J, with 8 bases in the middle. Germline values: CDR1 KGHSH, CDR2 LQKENI. The length of the CDR3 is 13 residues. The CDR3 DNA sequence: TGTGCCAGCTCACCATCAGGGATTCAGCCCCAGCATTTT. Translation gives CASSPSGIQPQHF.

This clone appeared once. The chain is built from TRBV5-5 and TRBJ2-7; 7 positions match TRBD1. The length of the CDR3 is 15 residues. The germline CDR1 and CDR2 sequences are SGHKS and YYEKEE (reference sequence). Trimming took 0 bases from V and 2 from J; bases not matched to a gene: 5. Written as DNA, the CDR3 is TGTGCCAGCAGCTTGGGAAGGCAGGGGGCCTACGAGCAGTACTTC. Protein sequence: CASSLGRQGAYEQYF. Together with reference TRBV5-5 and TRBJ2-7, the CDR3 gives the full variable domain: DAGVTQSPTHLIKTRGQQVTLRCSPISGHKSVSWYQQVLGQGPQFIFQYYEKEERGRGNFPDRFSARQFPNYSSELNVNALLLGDSALYLCASSLGRQGAYEQYFGPGTRLTVT.

The chain is built from TRBV5-1 and TRBJ2-1; 9 bases are a match to TRBD2. This CDR3 is 15 amino acids long. The germline CDR1 and CDR2 sequences are SGHRS and YFSETQ. The V gene end was trimmed by 2 bases and the J gene end by 6 bases; junction bases not matched to a gene: 6. In DNA, the CDR3 is TGCGCCAGCAGCTTTGTAGCGGGGGCCCGCAATGAGCAGTTCTTC. It translates to CASSFVAGARNEQFF.

This chain joins TRBV6-5 and TRBJ1-3; a possible D gene is TRBD1 (6 bases). This CDR3 region has 14 residues. CDR1 and CDR2 from the germline V gene are MNHEY and SVGAGI. Trimming took off 5 bases at V and 0 bases at J, with 8 bases between the two ends. The CDR3 region is CASSPDSSGNTIYF. CDR3 nucleotide sequence: TGTGCCAGCAGTCCGGACAGCTCTGGAAACACCATATATTTT.

CDR3: CAWSGGYGYTF. The DNA for the CDR3 is TGTGCCTGGAGTGGCGGCTATGGCTACACCTTC. The chain has TRBV30 and TRBJ1-2; the D is unclear. The CDR3 covers 11 residues. Germline loops: CDR1 GTSNPN, CDR2 SVGIG (reference sequence). Trimming pared 1 base from V and 4 bases from J, leaving 4 bases between. Looking up the rest from reference TRBV30 and TRBJ1-2 gives the full variable domain: SQTIHQWPATLVQPVGSPLSLECTVEGTSNPNLYWYRQAAGRGLQLLFYSVGIGQISSEVPQNLSASRPQDRQFILSSKKLLLSDSGFYLCAWSGGYGYTFGSGTRLTVV.

J is TRBJ1-1 and V is TRBV19, with TRBD1 as a possible D gene (6 bases). Trimming stripped 5 bases from V and 3 bases from J, with 19 bases between. CDR3 length equals 16 residues. Looked up from germline, CDR1 is LNHDA and CDR2 is SQIVND (reference sequence). For the CDR3, the DNA is TGTGCCAGTAGTTTCAGAGGGATACAGGGATACACTGAAGCTTTCTTT. This sequence encodes CASSFRGIQGYTEAFF.

This rearrangement joins TRBV28 to TRBJ1-2; 7 bases fit TRBD1. This CDR3 has 14 residues. The J segment lost 6 bases and the V segment lost 6 bases, leaving 10 bases of the junction unmatched. The germline gives CDR1 MDHEN, CDR2 SYDVKM. The CDR3 reads CASRPGQNIHGYTF. DNA for the CDR3: TGTGCCAGCAGGCCGGGACAGAATATACATGGCTACACCTTC.

This clone has a count of ten or more. This rearrangement joins TRBV13 to TRBJ2-2, with TRBD1 as a possible D gene (6 bases). Trimming took 5 bases from V and 5 from J, leaving 12 bases between them. Germline loops: CDR1 PRHDT, CDR2 FYEKMQ (reference sequence). The CDR3 is made up of 14 amino acids. DNA for the CDR3: TGTGCCAGCAGCAGAAAACAGGGAACCGGGGAGCTGTTTTTT. Translated, it gives CASSRKQGTGELFF.

The chain uses TRBV30 and TRBJ2-7; no clear D gene. Looked up from germline, CDR1 is GTSNPN and CDR2 is SVGIG (reference sequence). This CDR3 has 14 residues. The V and J ends lost 1 base and 4 bases respectively, with 14 bases between them. CDR3 nucleotides: TGTGCCTGGAGTGGAAGCCGGGTCAGTTACGAGCAGTACTTC. This sequence encodes CAWSGSRVSYEQYF.

For this clone: The same CDR3 is also encoded by other DNA sequences in this sample. This chain links TRBV7-2 with TRBJ1-2, with D unresolved. The ends were cut back, 3 bases at V and 8 bases at J, with 7 bases in the middle. The CDR3 runs to 11 residues. Per germline, CDR1 SGHTA and CDR2 FQGNSA. The CDR3 here is CASSFGGGYTF. CDR3 DNA sequence: TGTGCCAGCAGCTTTGGCGGCGGCTACACCTTC.

This clone has just one count. This chain links TRBV5-4 with TRBJ1-6; 7 bases line up with TRBD1. Unmatched junction bases numbered 4, after V lost 4 bases and J lost 9 bases. The CDR3 runs to 13 residues. Germline CDR1 is SGHNT and CDR2 is YYREEE (reference sequence). The CDR3 nucleotides read TGTGCCAGCAGCGGACAGGCACGTTCACCCCTCCACTTT. Amino acids: CASSGQARSPLHF.

The rearrangement links TRBV5-1 to TRBJ2-4, with 11 bases identical to TRBD2. CDR3 length equals 15 residues. Germline lookup yields CDR1 SGHRS and CDR2 YFSETQ. Trimming took 5 bases from V and 5 from J; bases not matched to a gene: 6. CDR3 coding DNA: TGCGCCAGCAGGTCGACTAGCGGGGCAGAAAACATTCAGTACTTC. Amino acids: CASRSTSGAENIQYF.

The genes are TRBV5-1 and TRBJ1-4; D gene uncertain. V lost 1 base, J lost 6 bases, and 13 bases lay in between. Per germline, CDR1 SGHRS and CDR2 YFSETQ. The CDR3 totals 15 residues. Here the CDR3 DNA reads TGCGCCAGCAGCTTGTGGGCGCGAGAAGATGAAAAACTGTTTTTT. Translating gives CASSLWAREDEKLFF.

This rearrangement joins TRBV18 to TRBJ2-3; D is ambiguous. The V and J ends lost 0 bases and 6 bases respectively, with 10 bases between them. This CDR3 comprises 14 residues. Germline CDR1 is KGHSH and CDR2 is LQKENI. This CDR3 reads CASSPPPMRDTQYF. CDR3 in DNA: TGTGCCAGCTCACCACCTCCCATGAGGGATACGCAGTATTTT. Using reference TRBV18 and TRBJ2-3 for the parts outside the CDR3, the full variable domain is NAGVMQNPRHLVRRRGQEARLRCSPMKGHSHVYWYRQLPEEGLKFMVYLQKENIIDESGMPKERFSAEFPKEGPSILRIQQVVRGDSAAYFCASSPPPMRDTQYFGPGTRLTVL.

This chain joins TRBV9 and TRBJ2-5; 12 bases are shared with TRBD2. The CDR3 spans 19 residues. Trimming cost V 0 bases and J 1 base; bases outside gene matches: 10. Germline V gives CDR1 SGDLS, CDR2 YYNGEE. The CDR3 nucleotides are TGTGCCAGCAGCGTAGCCCTAGCGGGGGGGCCCCAATCCCAAGAGACCCAGTACTTC. Translation gives CASSVALAGGPQSQETQYF. Filled out from reference TRBV9 and TRBJ2-5, the complete variable domain reads DSGVTQTPKHLITATGQRVTLRCSPRSGDLSVYWYQQSLDQGLQFLIQYYNGEERAKGNILERFSAQQFPDLHSELNLSSLELGDSALYFCASSVALAGGPQSQETQYFGPGTRLLVL.

The chain links TRBV6-5 to TRBJ2-7, with D perhaps TRBD1 (6 bases). Germline CDR1 is MNHEY and CDR2 is SVGAGI. The CDR3 sequence is 15 residues long. V lost 7 bases to trimming and J lost 3 bases, with 19 bases between them. CDR3 in DNA: TGTGCCAGCATTGCCGGGACACTATTCCGCTACGAGCAGTACTTC. It yields the protein CASIAGTLFRYEQYF.

The chain is built from TRBV27 and TRBJ1-4, with TRBD1 identical over 7 bases. With V trimmed by 5 bases and J by 10 bases, 10 bases remained unmatched. In germline, CDR1 is MNHEY, CDR2 SMNVEV (reference sequence). CDR3 length equals 14 residues. Written as DNA, the CDR3 is TGTGCCAGCAGTCTTACAGGGGTGGGGGGAAAACTGTTTTTT. It yields the protein CASSLTGVGGKLFF.

CDR3 protein: CASSRASDRGGYTF. The DNA of the CDR3 is TGTGCCAGCAGCCGAGCTTCGGACAGGGGAGGCTACACCTTC. The chain has TRBV4-2 and TRBJ1-2, with 9 bases fitting TRBD1. Unmatched junction bases numbered 8, after V lost 4 bases and J lost 8 bases. The germline CDR1 and CDR2 sequences are LGHNA and YNFKEQ. This CDR3 has 14 amino acids.

This clone appeared a few times. The chain joins TRBV2 to TRBJ1-2; D is undetermined. The CDR3 is made up of 12 amino acids. V lost 8 bases, J lost 2 bases, and 9 bases lay in between. In germline, CDR1 is SNHLY, CDR2 FYNNEI. CDR3 DNA sequence: TGTGCCAGCGCTTGGCAGAACTATGGCTACACCTTC. Its protein is CASAWQNYGYTF.

This sequence joins TRBV27 and TRBJ1-4; TRBD1 might be the D (5 bases). V lost 3 bases to trimming and J lost 7 bases, with 12 bases between them. The length of the CDR3 is 14 residues. Germline V gives CDR1 MNHEY, CDR2 SMNVEV (reference sequence). The CDR3 sequence is CASSFWGPSEKLFF. CDR3 nucleotide sequence: TGTGCCAGCAGTTTTTGGGGCCCCAGTGAAAAACTGTTTTTT. Using reference TRBV27 and TRBJ1-4 for the parts outside the CDR3, the full variable domain is EAQVTQNPRYLITVTGKKLTVTCSQNMNHEYMSWYRQDPGLGLRQIYYSMNVEVTDKGDVPEGYKVSRKEKRNFPLILESPSPNQTSLYFCASSFWGPSEKLFFGSGTQLSVL.